The 12 T cell receptor beta chains below were found in one sample sequenced in a study of T-cell memory formation after mild COVID-19. TCRdb itself ran the 5' RACE reads through MiXCR, one entry per CDR3 protein. The repertoire holds approximately 290,000 distinct CDR3 sequences, with approximately 19% as singletons. Source material: PBMCs or a T cell subset sorted from them (not recorded which). The receptors here all came from a man between 18 and 35 years old who had mild COVID-19 (a few samples of this study predate the infection). Cell type and time point are not known.

The chain uses TRBV6-2 or TRBV6-3 and TRBJ2-7; 7 nucleotides align to TRBD1. CDR3 length: 13 residues. CDR1 is MNHEY, CDR2 SVGEGT, per germline. Trimming took 5 bases from V and 3 from J; bases not matched to a gene: 4. The CDR3 nucleotides are TGTGCCAGCAGTGACAGGGACGTCTACGAGCAGTACGTC. It translates to CASSDRDVYEQYV.

In nucleotides, the CDR3 is TGTGCCAGCAGCTCCGACAGTGTCAACTATGGCTACACCTTC. Residues: CASSSDSVNYGYTF. This chain links TRBV7-9 with TRBJ1-2, with D perhaps matching TRBD1 (5 bases). V lost 4 bases and J lost 2, with 11 bases in between. Germline CDR1 reads SEHNR; CDR2 reads FQNEAQ (reference sequence). The CDR3 is made up of 14 amino acids.

Only a few counts were recorded for this clonotype. The chain has TRBV9 and TRBJ1-1, with D unclear. CDR3 length: 13 residues. V lost 3 bases and J lost 5, with 11 bases in between. CDR1 is SGDLS and CDR2 is YYNGEE in the germline V gene. CDR3 residues: CASSAHMETEAFF. The CDR3 region has the DNA TGTGCCAGCAGCGCCCACATGGAAACTGAAGCTTTCTTT. The full variable domain, rest sourced from reference TRBV9 and TRBJ1-1, is DSGVTQTPKHLITATGQRVTLRCSPRSGDLSVYWYQQSLDQGLQFLIQYYNGEERAKGNILERFSAQQFPDLHSELNLSSLELGDSALYFCASSAHMETEAFFGQGTRLTVV.

V is TRBV5-1 and J is TRBJ2-5; 8 bases line up with TRBD1. V dropped 0 bases and J dropped 3; count of bases not matched to a gene: 4. The CDR3 loop spans 15 amino acids. Germline assignment: CDR1 SGHRS and CDR2 YFSETQ. CDR3 in amino acids: CASSLALQGEETQYF. The DNA for the CDR3 is TGCGCCAGCAGCTTGGCCCTACAGGGGGAAGAGACCCAGTACTTC.

This clonotype was seen a few times. The chain's CDR3 is CASSWDNLNTEAFF. The CDR3 nucleotides read TGTGCCAGCAGTTGGGACAACCTGAACACTGAAGCTTTCTTT. The V and J genes are TRBV6-1 and TRBJ1-1; a possible D gene is TRBD1 (6 bases). Between the trimmed V and J ends, which lost 5 bases and 0 bases, there was a span of 10 bases. The CDR3 runs 14 residues. Germline CDR1 MNHNS, CDR2 SASEGT.

This clonotype has just a few counts. The chain is built from TRBV10-3 and TRBJ2-7; D tentatively fits TRBD1 or TRBD2 (5 bases each). V dropped 6 bases and J dropped 1 base, with 13 bases sitting between them. Germline V gene data show CDR1 as ENHRY and CDR2 as SYGVKD. The length of the CDR3 is 14 residues. In DNA form, the CDR3 reads TGTGCCATCAGCGGGGCAGGGAAATCCTACGAGCAGTACTTC. This sequence encodes CAISGAGKSYEQYF.

The rearrangement links TRBV15 to TRBJ2-3, with D perhaps TRBD1 (6 bases). Looked up from germline, CDR1 is LNHNV and CDR2 is YYDKDF (reference sequence). The CDR3 is made up of 19 amino acids. The V end was cut by 1 base, the J end by 2 bases, with 22 bases between. The CDR3 DNA follows: TGTGCCACCAGCAGAGCCTTACCGACCGGGACACCAATCACAGATACGCAGTATTTT. The encoded protein is CATSRALPTGTPITDTQYF. The whole variable domain, remainder taken from reference TRBV15 and TRBJ2-3, is DAMVIQNPRYQVTQFGKPVTLSCSQTLNHNVMYWYQQKSSQAPKLLFHYYDKDFNNEADTPDNFQSRRPNTSFCFLDIRSPGLGDTAMYLCATSRALPTGTPITDTQYFGPGTRLTVL.

This clonotype was counted only a few times. The genes are TRBV7-9 and TRBJ1-1, with a weak D call TRBD1 (5 bases). Deletions cut 5 bases from V and 0 bases from J, with 13 bases between. The CDR3 is made up of 15 amino acids. Germline lookup yields CDR1 SEHNR and CDR2 FQNEAQ (reference sequence). Here the CDR3 reads CASSLGWGMNTEAFF. The CDR3, as DNA: TGTGCCAGCAGCCTAGGGTGGGGGATGAACACTGAAGCTTTCTTT.

This clonotype showed up just a few times. V gene TRBV30 combines with J gene TRBJ1-2; 8 bases are shared with TRBD1. J gave up 7 bases and V 5 bases, and 9 bases lay outside the gene matches. CDR3 size: 13 residues. Germline CDR1 GTSNPN, CDR2 SVGIG (reference sequence). CDR3 protein: CAWRQGMFSGYTF. The CDR3 DNA follows: TGTGCCTGGCGACAGGGGATGTTCTCTGGCTACACCTTC.

This clonotype was seen a few times. The chain employs TRBV6-5 and TRBJ2-3; 12 bases are shared with TRBD2. The germline V gene encodes CDR1 MNHEY and CDR2 SVGAGI. CDR3 length equals 16 residues. The trim removed 5 bases at V and 5 bases at J, leaving 8 bases unmatched. The CDR3 loop reads CASSRTSGGLGDTQYF. The CDR3 bases are TGTGCCAGCAGTCGCACTAGCGGGGGGCTAGGAGATACGCAGTATTTT.

Only a few counts were recorded for this clonotype. The V and J genes are TRBV20-1 and TRBJ1-1, with D hard to call. The CDR3 totals 13 residues. V was clipped by 3 bases and J by 0 bases, with 8 bases between them. Germline V gene sequence: CDR1 DFQATT, CDR2 SNEGSKA (reference sequence). Written as DNA, the CDR3 is TGCAGTGCTAGCGATAGCCTGAACACTGAAGCTTTCTTT. This codes for CSASDSLNTEAFF.

This chain uses TRBV12-3 or TRBV12-4 with TRBJ2-7, with a weak D call TRBD1 (7 bases). Trimming took off 4 bases at V and 2 bases at J, with 15 bases between the two ends. This CDR3 contains 15 residues. The CDR3 coding sequence is TGTGCCAGCAGTTCAGGGGGGACGGGACCCTACGAGCAGTACTTC. Translation: CASSSGGTGPYEQYF.